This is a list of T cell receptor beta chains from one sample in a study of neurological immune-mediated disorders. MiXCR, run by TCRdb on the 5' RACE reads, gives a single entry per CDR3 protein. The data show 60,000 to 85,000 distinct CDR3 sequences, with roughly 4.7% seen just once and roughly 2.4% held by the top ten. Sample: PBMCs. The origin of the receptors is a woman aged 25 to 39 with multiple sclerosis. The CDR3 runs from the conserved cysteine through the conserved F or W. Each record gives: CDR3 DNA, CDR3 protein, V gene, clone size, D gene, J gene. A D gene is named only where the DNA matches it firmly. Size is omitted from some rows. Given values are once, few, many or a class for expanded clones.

cdr3_nt: TGTGCCAGCAGTTTAAGTGCAGGTAATGAGCAGTTCTTC
cdr3_aa: CASSLSAGNEQFF
v_call: TRBV12-3/TRBV12-4
clone_size: NA
d_call: NA
j_call: TRBJ2-1

cdr3_nt: TGTGCCAGCAGGCGTCAGGGGGATCGTGTCTATGGCTACACCTTC
cdr3_aa: CASRRQGDRVYGYTF
v_call: TRBV12-3/TRBV12-4
clone_size: many
d_call: TRBD1
j_call: TRBJ1-2

cdr3_nt: TGTGCCAGCAGCTCCCTGGGCCCCGAGACCCAGTACTTC
cdr3_aa: CASSSLGPETQYF
v_call: TRBV7-8
clone_size: many
d_call: NA
j_call: TRBJ2-5

cdr3_nt: TGCAGTGCACTTCTCCGGGGGTTTTTGGATACGCAGTATTTT
cdr3_aa: CSALLRGFLDTQYF
v_call: TRBV20-1
clone_size: few
d_call: NA
j_call: TRBJ2-3

cdr3_nt: TGTGCCAGCAGTCCGGGGACTAGCGGGAGCGGTAATGAGCAGTTCTTC
cdr3_aa: CASSPGTSGSGNEQFF
v_call: TRBV28
clone_size: many
d_call: TRBD2
j_call: TRBJ2-1

cdr3_nt: TGTGCCAGCAGTTGGGGACAGGGGGCTCAGCCCCAGCATTTT
cdr3_aa: CASSWGQGAQPQHF
v_call: TRBV28
clone_size: many
d_call: TRBD1
j_call: TRBJ1-5

cdr3_nt: TGTGCCAGCAGTTTGGGGGTTTCGGGCAATCAGCCCCAGCATTTT
cdr3_aa: CASSLGVSGNQPQHF
v_call: TRBV12-3/TRBV12-4
clone_size: many
d_call: NA
j_call: TRBJ1-5

cdr3_nt: TGTGCCAGCAGCCAATCGGCGGCAGGGAGGGGACCTGGCTATGGCTACACCTTC
cdr3_aa: CASSQSAAGRGPGYGYTF
v_call: TRBV3-1
clone_size: many
d_call: NA
j_call: TRBJ1-2

cdr3_nt: TGCGCCAGCACTCACGCGGGGAGTTCGGTAGCGCACGAGCAGTACTTC
cdr3_aa: CASTHAGSSVAHEQYF
v_call: TRBV10-2
clone_size: NA
d_call: NA
j_call: TRBJ2-7

cdr3_nt: TGCGCCAGCAGCTTGGATAACAGACCGTCCGGTGAGCAGTTCTTC
cdr3_aa: CASSLDNRPSGEQFF
v_call: TRBV5-1
clone_size: few
d_call: NA
j_call: TRBJ2-1

cdr3_nt: TGTGCCAGCAGCTTAGACACAGGGCTATCCTACGAGCAGTACTTC
cdr3_aa: CASSLDTGLSYEQYF
v_call: TRBV7-8
clone_size: few
d_call: NA
j_call: TRBJ2-7

cdr3_nt: TGCGCCAGCAGCTCAGACAGGAATCGTGAGCAGTTCTTC
cdr3_aa: CASSSDRNREQFF
v_call: TRBV5-1
clone_size: many
d_call: NA
j_call: TRBJ2-1

cdr3_nt: TGTGCCAGCAGCTTAGGCGGCCCCTACGAGCAGTACTTC
cdr3_aa: CASSLGGPYEQYF
v_call: TRBV11-3
clone_size: few
d_call: NA
j_call: TRBJ2-7

cdr3_nt: TGCGCCAGCAGCTTGGTGCCTAGCGGGAGTAAGAATGAGCAGTTCTTC
cdr3_aa: CASSLVPSGSKNEQFF
v_call: TRBV5-1
clone_size: many
d_call: TRBD2
j_call: TRBJ2-1

cdr3_nt: TGTGCCAGCAGCCCAGGGACAGGGGGGTTAAAACTGTTTTTT
cdr3_aa: CASSPGTGGLKLFF
v_call: TRBV27
clone_size: many
d_call: TRBD1
j_call: TRBJ1-4

cdr3_nt: TGTGCCAGCAGCTTACTCTATCTCAACAATGAGCAGTTCTTC
cdr3_aa: CASSLLYLNNEQFF
v_call: TRBV7-8
clone_size: many
d_call: NA
j_call: TRBJ2-1

cdr3_nt: TGCGCCAGCAGCCCCCAAGGGGGTCCGGGGGAGCTGTTTTTT
cdr3_aa: CASSPQGGPGELFF
v_call: TRBV5-1
clone_size: many
d_call: NA
j_call: TRBJ2-2

cdr3_nt: TGTGCCAGCAGCCATAGCCCGGTCGATGTAGAGACCCAGTACTTC
cdr3_aa: CASSHSPVDVETQYF
v_call: TRBV4-2
clone_size: NA
d_call: NA
j_call: TRBJ2-5

cdr3_nt: TGCGCCAGCAGCCCCCTGAACCAAGAGACCCAGTACTTC
cdr3_aa: CASSPLNQETQYF
v_call: TRBV5-1
clone_size: many
d_call: NA
j_call: TRBJ2-5

cdr3_nt: TGTGCCAGCAGTCCTACAGGGGTGGGGATGTTCCAAGAAGAGACCCAGTACTTC
cdr3_aa: CASSPTGVGMFQEETQYF
v_call: TRBV28
clone_size: many
d_call: TRBD1
j_call: TRBJ2-5

cdr3_nt: TGCAGTGCTAGAGCTCCCGGGACAGTCACTGAAGCTTTCTTT
cdr3_aa: CSARAPGTVTEAFF
v_call: TRBV20-1
clone_size: many
d_call: TRBD1
j_call: TRBJ1-1

cdr3_nt: TGTGCCAGCAATTTCATGGGCTTAGCGGGGGGCGCAGAGACCCAGTACTTC
cdr3_aa: CASNFMGLAGGAETQYF
v_call: TRBV6-6
clone_size: few
d_call: TRBD2
j_call: TRBJ2-5

cdr3_nt: TGTGCCAGCGGAACTCCTGGGGGGGCCACTGAAGCTTTCTTT
cdr3_aa: CASGTPGGATEAFF
v_call: TRBV6-5
clone_size: NA
d_call: NA
j_call: TRBJ1-1

cdr3_nt: TGTGCCAGTAGCGGAGGACTAGCGGCCGGAGGAGGGACCCAGTACTTC
cdr3_aa: CASSGGLAAGGGTQYF
v_call: TRBV19
clone_size: many
d_call: TRBD2
j_call: TRBJ2-5

cdr3_nt: TGCAGTGCTAGTTTTAGCGGGGGGGCGTTGGACGAGCAGTACTTC
cdr3_aa: CSASFSGGALDEQYF
v_call: TRBV20-1
clone_size: NA
d_call: TRBD2
j_call: TRBJ2-7

cdr3_nt: TGCAGTGCGAGACCGGGACAGGACACTGAAGCTTTCTTT
cdr3_aa: CSARPGQDTEAFF
v_call: TRBV20-1
clone_size: many
d_call: TRBD1
j_call: TRBJ1-1

cdr3_nt: TGTGCCAGCAGTTTAGGGATTAGGGGTAATGAGCAGTTCTTC
cdr3_aa: CASSLGIRGNEQFF
v_call: TRBV12-3/TRBV12-4
clone_size: many
d_call: NA
j_call: TRBJ2-1

cdr3_nt: TGCGCCAGCAGTAAGGACAGGGGTAATTCACCCCTCCACTTT
cdr3_aa: CASSKDRGNSPLHF
v_call: TRBV5-1
clone_size: NA
d_call: TRBD1
j_call: TRBJ1-6

cdr3_nt: TGCGCCAGCAGCCGGGAGCTAGCGCAAGAGACCCAGTACTTC
cdr3_aa: CASSRELAQETQYF
v_call: TRBV5-1
clone_size: many
d_call: NA
j_call: TRBJ2-5

cdr3_nt: TGTGCCAGCAGCGACGGACCGAACACTGAAGCTTTCTTT
cdr3_aa: CASSDGPNTEAFF
v_call: TRBV7-2
clone_size: NA
d_call: NA
j_call: TRBJ1-1

cdr3_nt: TGTGCCAGCACCTTGGAGTGGACTCCAAATGAAAAACTGTTTTTT
cdr3_aa: CASTLEWTPNEKLFF
v_call: TRBV5-5
clone_size: many
d_call: NA
j_call: TRBJ1-4

cdr3_nt: TGCGCCAGCAGCTTGGCAAGGACACAAGAGACCCAGTACTTC
cdr3_aa: CASSLARTQETQYF
v_call: TRBV5-1
clone_size: many
d_call: NA
j_call: TRBJ2-5

cdr3_nt: TGCGCCAGCAGCCTTGGACAGGGTCTTGATTCACCCCTCCACTTT
cdr3_aa: CASSLGQGLDSPLHF
v_call: TRBV4-1
clone_size: many
d_call: TRBD1
j_call: TRBJ1-6

cdr3_nt: TGTGCCAGCAGCCCCTTGACAGGGTCAGGAAACACCATATATTTT
cdr3_aa: CASSPLTGSGNTIYF
v_call: TRBV7-8
clone_size: many
d_call: TRBD1
j_call: TRBJ1-3

cdr3_nt: TGCAGTGCTACCGGGGATATGGGTGAAGCTTTCTTT
cdr3_aa: CSATGDMGEAFF
v_call: TRBV20-1
clone_size: many
d_call: NA
j_call: TRBJ1-1

cdr3_nt: TGTGCCAGCTCCTTTGGGGGGGCTTCCACAGATACGCAGTATTTT
cdr3_aa: CASSFGGASTDTQYF
v_call: TRBV27
clone_size: many
d_call: NA
j_call: TRBJ2-3

cdr3_nt: TGCGCCAGCAGCTTGGCCGGGGGGGAAGAGACCCAGTACTTC
cdr3_aa: CASSLAGGEETQYF
v_call: TRBV5-1
clone_size: many
d_call: TRBD2
j_call: TRBJ2-5

cdr3_nt: TGTGCCAGCAGTCCTCCGGGACAGGGGGGAAACACCATATATTTT
cdr3_aa: CASSPPGQGGNTIYF
v_call: TRBV12-3/TRBV12-4
clone_size: many
d_call: TRBD1
j_call: TRBJ1-3

cdr3_nt: TGCAGTGCTATTATAGCGGGGGGGCGCGGCATTCAGTACTTC
cdr3_aa: CSAIIAGGRGIQYF
v_call: TRBV20-1
clone_size: many
d_call: TRBD2
j_call: TRBJ2-4

cdr3_nt: TGTGCCACCAGTCTAGGACGACAGCTCACCGGGGAGCTGTTTTTT
cdr3_aa: CATSLGRQLTGELFF
v_call: TRBV24-1
clone_size: few
d_call: NA
j_call: TRBJ2-2

cdr3_nt: TGTGCCACCAGTGGGTCAGGGGGCGGAAATCAGCCCCAGCATTTT
cdr3_aa: CATSGSGGGNQPQHF
v_call: TRBV24-1
clone_size: many
d_call: TRBD1
j_call: TRBJ1-5

cdr3_nt: TGCGCCAGCAGCGTGGGGACAGGGGTGAAAGCTTTCTTT
cdr3_aa: CASSVGTGVKAFF
v_call: TRBV5-1
clone_size: NA
d_call: TRBD1
j_call: TRBJ1-1

cdr3_nt: TGCGCCAGCAGCCGGGACAGGGAATGGGGAAACTATGGCTACACCTTC
cdr3_aa: CASSRDREWGNYGYTF
v_call: TRBV5-1
clone_size: many
d_call: TRBD1
j_call: TRBJ1-2

cdr3_nt: TGTGCCAGCAGCTCGGCGACAGGGATATTTTCACCCCTCCACTTT
cdr3_aa: CASSSATGIFSPLHF
v_call: TRBV7-2
clone_size: many
d_call: TRBD1
j_call: TRBJ1-6

cdr3_nt: TGCAGTGCTAGAGGGGGCACAGGGTATACCGGGGAGCTGTTTTTT
cdr3_aa: CSARGGTGYTGELFF
v_call: TRBV20-1
clone_size: NA
d_call: NA
j_call: TRBJ2-2

cdr3_nt: TGTGCCACCAGCCCGGGGAGGGGGGCGGCTGAAGCTTTCTTT
cdr3_aa: CATSPGRGAAEAFF
v_call: TRBV15
clone_size: many
d_call: NA
j_call: TRBJ1-1

cdr3_nt: TGTGCCAGCAGCCGGACCGACTCCTCCGAGCAGTACTTC
cdr3_aa: CASSRTDSSEQYF
v_call: TRBV5-5
clone_size: few
d_call: NA
j_call: TRBJ2-7

cdr3_nt: TGTGCCAGCGGTTTAGGCGGGGGCCAACAAGAGACCCAGTACTTC
cdr3_aa: CASGLGGGQQETQYF
v_call: TRBV12-3/TRBV12-4
clone_size: many
d_call: NA
j_call: TRBJ2-5

cdr3_nt: TGCGCCAGCAGCCAATCACAGACCGGGCCTCCAAATGAAAAACTGTTTTTT
cdr3_aa: CASSQSQTGPPNEKLFF
v_call: TRBV4-1
clone_size: many
d_call: NA
j_call: TRBJ1-4

cdr3_nt: TGTGCCAGCAGCTCCGGGACAGGGGGAAATGAGCAGTTCTTC
cdr3_aa: CASSSGTGGNEQFF
v_call: TRBV12-3/TRBV12-4
clone_size: many
d_call: TRBD1
j_call: TRBJ2-1

cdr3_nt: TGCGCCAGCAGTGTATCGACTAGCGGGGACACAGATACGCAGTATTTT
cdr3_aa: CASSVSTSGDTDTQYF
v_call: TRBV10-2
clone_size: many
d_call: TRBD2
j_call: TRBJ2-3

cdr3_nt: TGTGCCAGTAGTCCGACAAGGACTGGTGGGACTGAAGCTTTCTTT
cdr3_aa: CASSPTRTGGTEAFF
v_call: TRBV19
clone_size: many
d_call: NA
j_call: TRBJ1-1

cdr3_nt: TGTGCCAGCAGTGGGACTCCCCCGGGCACCGGGGAGCTGTTTTTT
cdr3_aa: CASSGTPPGTGELFF
v_call: TRBV2
clone_size: many
d_call: NA
j_call: TRBJ2-2

cdr3_nt: TGTGCCAGCAGCCAAGATTTAGACGGGGAGCTGTTTTTT
cdr3_aa: CASSQDLDGELFF
v_call: TRBV14
clone_size: many
d_call: NA
j_call: TRBJ2-2

cdr3_nt: TGTGCCAGCAGTCAGGGGGCCGCCGGGAGTCAGCCCCAGCATTTT
cdr3_aa: CASSQGAAGSQPQHF
v_call: TRBV6-1
clone_size: many
d_call: TRBD1
j_call: TRBJ1-5

cdr3_nt: TGTGCCAGCAGCCCACCTTTAAAAAATGGCTACACCTTC
cdr3_aa: CASSPPLKNGYTF
v_call: TRBV12-3/TRBV12-4
clone_size: many
d_call: NA
j_call: TRBJ1-2